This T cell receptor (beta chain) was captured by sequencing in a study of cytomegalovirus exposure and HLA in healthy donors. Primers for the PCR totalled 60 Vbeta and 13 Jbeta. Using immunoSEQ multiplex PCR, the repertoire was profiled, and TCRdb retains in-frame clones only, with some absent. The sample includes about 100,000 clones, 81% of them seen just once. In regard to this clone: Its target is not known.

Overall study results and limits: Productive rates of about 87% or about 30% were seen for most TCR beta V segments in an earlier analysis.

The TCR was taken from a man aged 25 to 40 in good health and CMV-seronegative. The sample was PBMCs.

CDR3 DNA sequence: TGTGCCAGCAGACTGGGACAGTGGACCGGGGAGCTGTTTTTT. Its protein is CASRLGQWTGELFF. This sequence joins TRBV11-2 and TRBJ2-2; 7 nucleotides match TRBD1. Per the germline V gene, CDR1 is SGHAT and CDR2 is FQNNGV. This CDR3 has 14 residues. V was clipped by 6 bases and J by 5 bases; unmatched bases: 6.